The present entry profiles one TCR beta chain with its context. The sample comes from a study of shared clonotypes between healthy human individuals. The germline V gene encodes CDR1 SGHTA and CDR2 FQGNSA. The CDR3 runs to 18 residues. Germline trimming cut 3 bases from V and 0 bases from J; bases unmatched to any gene: 7. TCRdb's copy holds only in-frame clones and misses some; the assay was immunoSEQ multiplex PCR. The profile covers 1,400,000 or so clones, with less than 99% appearing a single time and 0.36% taken by the ten largest. Sequenced: naive CD4+ T cells sorted from blood. The subset here: CD45RA+ positively selected. The TCR sequence derives from a man aged 25 to 40 in good health. The V gene is TRBV7-2, the J gene TRBJ2-1, with TRBD2 matching 11 bases. In nucleotides, the CDR3 is TGTGCCAGCAGCTTGGGTAGCGGGAGGGCACGCTCCTACAATGAGCAGTTCTTC. This gives the protein CASSLGSGRARSYNEQFF.